This T cell receptor (beta chain) was identified during a study of T-cell memory formation after mild COVID-19. MiXCR was run by TCRdb on the 5' RACE reads, yielding one entry per CDR3 protein. The data hold fewer than 50,000 distinct CDR3 sequences, with about 7.3% observed a single time. The TCR originated in a man younger than 35 who had mild COVID-19 (a few samples of this study predate the infection). Cell type and time point are not known. Material for sequencing was PBMCs or a T cell subset sorted from them (not recorded which).

As DNA, the CDR3 is TGTGCCAGCAGCCAACACGGGACAGGGTTAACAGATACGCAGTATTTT. It yields the protein CASSQHGTGLTDTQYF. The V call is TRBV3-1, the J call TRBJ2-3, with 9 bases aligning to TRBD1. The J segment lost 3 bases and the V segment lost 2 bases, leaving 6 bases of the junction unmatched. Germline values: CDR1 LGHDT, CDR2 YNNKEL (reference sequence). This CDR3 contains 16 residues.